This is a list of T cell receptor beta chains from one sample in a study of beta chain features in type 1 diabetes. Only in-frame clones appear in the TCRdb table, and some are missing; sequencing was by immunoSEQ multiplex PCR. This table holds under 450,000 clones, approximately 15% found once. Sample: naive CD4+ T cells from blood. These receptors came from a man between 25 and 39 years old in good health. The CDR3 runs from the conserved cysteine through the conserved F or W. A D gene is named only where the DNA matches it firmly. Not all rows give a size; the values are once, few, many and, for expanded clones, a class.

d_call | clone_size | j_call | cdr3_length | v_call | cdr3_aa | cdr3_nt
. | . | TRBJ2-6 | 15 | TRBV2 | CASTLGTPGANVLTF | TGTGCCAGCACATTAGGGACTCCCGGGGCCAACGTCCTGACTTTC
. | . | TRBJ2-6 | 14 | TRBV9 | CASSAGSGANVLTF | TGTGCCAGCAGCGCCGGGTCTGGGGCCAACGTCCTGACTTTC
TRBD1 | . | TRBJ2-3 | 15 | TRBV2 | CASSAMTGRTDTQYF | TGTGCCAGCAGTGCCATGACAGGGCGCACAGATACGCAGTATTTT
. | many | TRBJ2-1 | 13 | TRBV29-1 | CSVVPGSYNEQFF | TGCAGCGTTGTACCCGGGTCCTACAATGAGCAGTTCTTC
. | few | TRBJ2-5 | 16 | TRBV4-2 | CASSRSRRISQETQYF | TGTGCCAGCAGCAGATCTAGGCGGATCTCCCAAGAGACCCAGTACTTC
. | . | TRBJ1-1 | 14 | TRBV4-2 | CASSQGAGNTEAFF | TGTGCCAGCAGCCAAGGGGCGGGGAACACTGAAGCTTTCTTT
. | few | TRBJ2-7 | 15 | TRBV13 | CASSLGKQRVYEQYF | TGTGCCAGCAGCTTAGGCAAACAGCGAGTTTACGAGCAGTACTTC
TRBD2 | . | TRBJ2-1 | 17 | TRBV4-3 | CASSQEPAGGPYNEQFF | TGCGCCAGCAGCCAAGAGCCAGCGGGAGGCCCATACAATGAGCAGTTCTTC
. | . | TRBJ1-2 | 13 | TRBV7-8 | CASSFARVEGYTF | TGTGCCAGCAGCTTCGCCAGGGTGGAAGGCTACACCTTC
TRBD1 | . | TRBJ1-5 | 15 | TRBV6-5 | CASRITGVSNQPQHF | TGTGCCAGCAGAATTACAGGGGTGAGCAATCAGCCCCAGCATTTT
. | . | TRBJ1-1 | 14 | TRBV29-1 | CSVERQGWSTEAFF | TGCAGCGTTGAAAGGCAGGGATGGTCCACTGAAGCTTTCTTT
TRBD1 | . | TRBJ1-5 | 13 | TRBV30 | CASGQVSNQPQHF | TGTGCCTCGGGACAGGTCAGCAATCAGCCCCAGCATTTT
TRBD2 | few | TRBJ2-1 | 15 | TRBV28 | CASSLGASGSGEQFF | TGTGCCAGCAGTTTAGGTGCTAGCGGGAGTGGTGAGCAGTTCTTC
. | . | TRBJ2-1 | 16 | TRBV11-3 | CASSSLAEPEYNEQFF | TGTGCCAGCAGCTCTTTAGCGGAGCCTGAATACAATGAGCAGTTCTTC
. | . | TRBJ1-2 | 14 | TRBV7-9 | CASSSGPVNYGYTF | TGTGCCAGCAGCTCGGGCCCCGTTAACTATGGCTACACCTTC
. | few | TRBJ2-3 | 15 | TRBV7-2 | CASSFAGTPTDTQYF | TGTGCCAGCAGCTTCGCCGGGACTCCCACAGATACGCAGTATTTT
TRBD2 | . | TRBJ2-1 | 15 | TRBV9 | CASSVDGRNYNEQFF | TGTGCCAGCAGCGTAGACGGGAGGAACTACAATGAGCAGTTCTTC
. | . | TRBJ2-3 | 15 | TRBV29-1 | CSGQSTRTFTDTQYF | TGCAGCGGACAATCGACGCGGACTTTCACAGATACGCAGTATTTT
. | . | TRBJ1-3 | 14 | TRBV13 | CASSLQRRMNTIYF | TGTGCCAGCAGCCTCCAAAGGAGAATGAACACCATATATTTT
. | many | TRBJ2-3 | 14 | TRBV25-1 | CASSDFASTDTQYF | TGTGCCAGCAGTGACTTTGCTAGCACAGATACGCAGTATTTT
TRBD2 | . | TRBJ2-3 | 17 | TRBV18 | CASSPPGSGAGVGTQYF | TGTGCCAGCTCACCACCGGGCAGTGGAGCGGGAGTGGGTACGCAGTATTTT
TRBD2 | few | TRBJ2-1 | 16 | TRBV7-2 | CASSLHTGLRYNEQFF | TGTGCCAGCAGCTTACACACGGGACTACGTTACAATGAGCAGTTCTTC
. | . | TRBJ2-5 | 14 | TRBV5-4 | CASSQPGRGETQYF | TGTGCCAGCAGCCAACCCGGACGCGGGGAGACCCAGTACTTC
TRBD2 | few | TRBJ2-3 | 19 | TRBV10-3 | CATGSGTSGRASSPDTQYF | TGTGCCACCGGCAGTGGGACTAGCGGGAGGGCCAGTTCTCCAGATACGCAGTATTTT
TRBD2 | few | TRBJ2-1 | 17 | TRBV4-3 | CASSQGLAGTSYNEQFF | TGCGCCAGCAGCCAAGGACTAGCGGGGACCTCCTACAATGAGCAGTTCTTC
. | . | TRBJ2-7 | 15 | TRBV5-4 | CASSLGGTSSYEQYF | TGTGCCAGCAGCTTGGGAGGAACTAGCTCCTACGAGCAGTACTTC
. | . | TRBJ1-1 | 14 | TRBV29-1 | CSVEEGHWSTEAFF | TGCAGCGTTGAAGAGGGACACTGGAGCACTGAAGCTTTCTTT
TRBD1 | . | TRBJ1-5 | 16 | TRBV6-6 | CASSYYRGRDNQPQHF | TGTGCCAGCAGTTACTACAGGGGGCGAGACAATCAGCCCCAGCATTTT
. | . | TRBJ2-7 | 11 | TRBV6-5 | CASSQGGEQYF | TGTGCCAGCAGCCAGGGGGGCGAGCAGTACTTC
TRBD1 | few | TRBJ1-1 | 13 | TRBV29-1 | CTISGGPNTEAFF | TGCACCATATCAGGGGGTCCGAACACTGAAGCTTTCTTT
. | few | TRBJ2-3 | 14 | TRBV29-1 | CSVLVGIILDTQYF | TGCAGCGTTCTAGTCGGGATAATCTTGGATACGCAGTATTTT
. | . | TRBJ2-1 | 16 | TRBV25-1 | CASSAFLGSSYNEQFF | TGTGCCAGCAGTGCCTTTCTCGGGAGCTCCTACAATGAGCAGTTCTTC
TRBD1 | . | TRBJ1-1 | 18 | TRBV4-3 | CASSQSGTGPKGNTEAFF | TGCGCCAGCAGCCAGAGCGGGACAGGGCCAAAAGGGAACACTGAAGCTTTCTTT
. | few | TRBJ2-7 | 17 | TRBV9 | CASSVVGWGPKQDEQYF | TGTGCCAGCAGCGTTGTGGGATGGGGGCCTAAGCAGGACGAGCAGTACTTC
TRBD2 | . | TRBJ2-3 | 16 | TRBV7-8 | CASSLPTSGRIHTQYF | TGTGCCAGCAGCCTACCGACTAGCGGGAGGATCCATACGCAGTATTTT
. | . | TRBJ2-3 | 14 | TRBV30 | CAWVPRTVTDTQYF | TGTGCCTGGGTCCCCAGGACCGTCACAGATACGCAGTATTTT
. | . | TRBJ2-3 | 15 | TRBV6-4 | CASSDSMGGTDTQYF | TGTGCCAGCAGTGACTCGATGGGAGGCACAGATACGCAGTATTTT
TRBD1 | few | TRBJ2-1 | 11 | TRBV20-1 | CSADTGGEQFF | TGCAGTGCTGATACAGGGGGTGAGCAGTTCTTC
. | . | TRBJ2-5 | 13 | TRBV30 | CAWSGWLRETQYF | TGTGCCTGGAGTGGCTGGCTTCGGGAGACCCAGTACTTC
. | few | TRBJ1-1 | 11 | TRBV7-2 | CASSQGTEAFF | TGTGCCAGCAGCCAGGGCACTGAAGCTTTCTTT
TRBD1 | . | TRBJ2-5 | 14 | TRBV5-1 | CASSPGQLIETQYF | TGCGCCAGCAGCCCGGGACAGCTGATAGAGACCCAGTACTTC
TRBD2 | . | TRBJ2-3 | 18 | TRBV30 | CAWSVPLSSGRATDTQYF | TGTGCCTGGAGTGTACCCCTATCTAGCGGGAGGGCCACAGATACGCAGTATTTT
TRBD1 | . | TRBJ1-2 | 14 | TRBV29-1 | CSVGGQGANYGYTF | TGCAGCGTTGGGGGACAGGGAGCTAACTATGGCTACACCTTC
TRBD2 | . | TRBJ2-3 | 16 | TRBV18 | CASSPRLAGLTDTQYF | TGTGCCAGCTCACCACGACTAGCGGGGTTAACAGATACGCAGTATTTT
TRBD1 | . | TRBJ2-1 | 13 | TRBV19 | CASSTDRGSEQFF | TGTGCCAGTAGTACGGACAGGGGGAGTGAGCAGTTCTTC
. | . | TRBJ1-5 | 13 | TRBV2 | CASRAGPNQPQHF | TGTGCCAGCAGAGCCGGGCCCAATCAGCCCCAGCATTTT
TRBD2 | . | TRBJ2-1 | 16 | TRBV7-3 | CASSLSGSSSYNEQFF | TGTGCCAGCAGCTTAAGCGGGAGTAGCTCCTACAATGAGCAGTTCTTC
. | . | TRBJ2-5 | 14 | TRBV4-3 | CASSQVARQETQYF | TGCGCCAGCAGCCAAGTAGCTCGTCAAGAGACCCAGTACTTC
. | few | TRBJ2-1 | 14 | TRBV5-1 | CASSRGDYEGEQFF | TGCGCCAGCAGCAGGGGGGACTATGAGGGTGAGCAGTTCTTC
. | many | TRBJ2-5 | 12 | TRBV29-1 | CSVEKGMETQYF | TGCAGCGTTGAAAAGGGTATGGAGACCCAGTACTTC
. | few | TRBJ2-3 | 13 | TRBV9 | CASSVDARDTQYF | TGTGCCAGCAGCGTAGACGCAAGAGATACGCAGTATTTT
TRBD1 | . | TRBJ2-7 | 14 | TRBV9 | CASSVDRGLDEQYF | TGTGCCAGCAGCGTAGACAGGGGGTTGGACGAGCAGTACTTC
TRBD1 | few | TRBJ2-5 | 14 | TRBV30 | CAWSRTGWWETQYF | TGTGCCTGGAGCAGGACAGGGTGGTGGGAGACCCAGTACTTC
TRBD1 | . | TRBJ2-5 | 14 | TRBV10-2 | CASGPTGVGETQYF | TGCGCCAGCGGGCCCACAGGGGTGGGGGAGACCCAGTACTTC
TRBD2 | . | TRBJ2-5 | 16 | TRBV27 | CASSQTSGSNTETQYF | TGTGCCAGCAGCCAGACTAGCGGGAGTAATACGGAGACCCAGTACTTC